Reported below is one T cell receptor (beta chain). Its antigen is not known. These data are taken from a study of cytomegalovirus exposure and HLA in healthy donors. At the level of the study: The 120 validation repertoires were reported in a later analysis to have been generated on the same platform as the roughly 670 first-cohort repertoires.

Notes on the study in general: 150 or so TCR beta chains were listed as cytomegalovirus-associated. Using the classifier, cytomegalovirus status was reportedly diagnosed with high specificity and sensitivity.

V was shortened by 10 bases and J by 8 bases, with 12 bases between the two germline ends. Germline V CDR1 and CDR2: SGHRS, YFSETQ. The CDR3 has 11 amino acids. The table came from immunoSEQ multiplex PCR; TCRdb's copy has only in-frame clones and leaves some out. Altogether approximately 160,000 clones are present, 70% to 90% being singletons, with the ten largest covering more than 2%. This TCR came from a woman aged 18-35 years in good health and CMV-seronegative. V is TRBV5-1 and J is TRBJ1-4; D might be TRBD1 (5 bases). Sequencing was performed on PBMCs. CDR3 nucleotide sequence: TGCGCCTCCTGGGGCGGCGAAAAACTGTTTTTT. It encodes CASWGGEKLFF.